This T cell receptor (beta chain) appears in the sequencing data of a study of tumor and adjacent non-tumor tissue in lung cancer. About the research overall: Patients comprised about eleven adenocarcinoma, a couple of squamous cell carcinoma and 1 small cell lung cancer. On average, productive TCRbeta reads reached about 4.4 million per sample.

RNA was extracted from bulk tissue without any cell sorting. Newly diagnosed lung cancer patients had thoracic surgery in China, August–November 2014, without prior chemotherapy. Three rounds of nested PCR, following a modified ARM-PCR protocol, produced the TCRbeta library. TCRdb reprocessed the multiplex PCR reads with MiXCR, giving one entry per CDR3 protein. The sample includes over 110,000 distinct CDR3 sequences, 66% of them seen just once. Germline values: CDR1 SGHNT, CDR2 YYREEE (reference sequence). The CDR3 runs to 13 residues. J lost 7 bases, V lost 4 bases, and 4 bases had no gene match. Material: lung tumor tissue. The chain uses TRBV5-4 and TRBJ1-2; TRBD1 matches at 10 bases. The TCR originated in a man aged 55 to 69 with small cell lung cancer. This CDR3 reads CASSGTGEGGYTF. In DNA form, the CDR3 reads TGTGCCAGCAGCGGGACAGGGGAAGGTGGCTACACCTTC.